This is a list of T cell receptor beta chains from one sample in a study of T cells in narcolepsy. Method: immunoSEQ multiplex PCR; TCRdb's copy keeps in-frame clones and lacks some. The table shows around 27,000 clones, with 82% occurring only once. The sample comprised CD45RA- memory CD4+ T cells from PBMCs. The receptors were sampled from a human donor with narcolepsy. Both conserved end residues are part of each CDR3. D genes are given only for firm matches. Some rows mark clone size as missing; the rest say once, few, many or name a class of expanded clone.

j_call v_call clone_size d_call cdr3_aa cdr3_nt
TRBJ2-5 TRBV11-2 - - CASSLDLGRVETQYF TGTGCCAGCAGCTTAGATCTCGGCAGGGTTGAGACCCAGTACTTC
TRBJ1-2 TRBV6-5 - TRBD1 CASRGDRPNYGYTF TGTGCCAGCAGGGGGGACAGACCTAACTATGGCTACACCTTC
TRBJ1-1 TRBV19 - - CASSIRDRTRGTEAFF TGTGCCAGTAGTATTCGGGACCGGACGCGAGGCACTGAAGCTTTCTTT
TRBJ1-4 TRBV10-1 once - CASSESGFGEKLFF TGCGCCAGCAGTGAGTCAGGGTTCGGGGAAAAACTGTTTTTT
TRBJ1-2 TRBV21-1 - - CASSKVRTAVSSPGYTF TGTGCCAGCAGCAAAGTGCGGACAGCGGTATCGAGTCCTGGCTACACCTTC
TRBJ1-2 TRBV7-9 - TRBD1 CASSPGTGYGYTF TGTGCCAGCAGCCCTGGGACAGGCTATGGCTACACCTTC
TRBJ1-1 TRBV11-1 once TRBD1 CASSPSLGLRDRQPTEAFF TGTGCCAGCAGCCCTTCCCTAGGGCTACGGGACAGACAACCCACTGAAGCTTTCTTT
TRBJ2-3 TRBV11-2 - TRBD1 CASSPRNPGQGSSDTQYF TGTGCCAGCAGTCCAAGAAACCCGGGACAGGGATCGTCAGATACGCAGTATTTT
TRBJ2-7 TRBV30 - - CAWSPFSEQYF TGTGCCTGGAGTCCTTTTAGCGAGCAGTACTTC
TRBJ2-5 TRBV20-1 - - CSARGQETQYF TGCAGTGCTAGGGGGCAAGAGACCCAGTACTTC
TRBJ2-2 TRBV11-2 - - CASSTVVQGPGELFF TGTGCCAGCAGCACCGTGGTCCAGGGCCCCGGGGAGCTGTTTTTT
TRBJ2-3 TRBV5-1 - - CASSLRGGPEDTQYF TGCGCCAGCAGCTTGAGGGGGGGCCCCGAAGATACGCAGTATTTT
TRBJ1-2 TRBV29-1 - TRBD1 CSVGGTEIESGYTF TGCAGCGTGGGGGGGACAGAGATTGAGTCTGGCTACACCTTC
TRBJ1-5 TRBV19 - - CASSIDWQNNQPQHF TGTGCCAGTAGTATAGATTGGCAGAACAATCAGCCCCAGCATTTT
TRBJ2-3 TRBV9 - TRBD1 CASSARQGEGADTQYF TGTGCCAGCAGCGCCCGACAGGGAGAGGGGGCAGATACGCAGTATTTT
TRBJ1-1 TRBV6-1 - - CASSVEAGNTEAFF TGTGCCAGCAGTGTGGAGGCAGGGAACACTGAAGCTTTCTTT
TRBJ1-1 TRBV5-6 - - CASSLFRAEAFF TGTGCCAGCAGCTTGTTCAGGGCTGAAGCTTTCTTT
TRBJ2-3 TRBV9 - TRBD1 CASSVRRGTGGVGTQYF TGTGCCAGCAGCGTGAGAAGGGGGACAGGGGGCGTGGGTACGCAGTATTTT
TRBJ2-7 TRBV21-1 - - CASSKGTATNSYEQYF TGTGCCAGCAGCAAAGGGACAGCCACAAACTCCTACGAGCAGTACTTC
TRBJ1-1 TRBV19 - - CARDCQREAFF TGTGCCAGAGACTGCCAAAGGGAAGCTTTCTTT
TRBJ2-7 TRBV7-8 - - CASSLAGAGLYEQYF TGTGCCAGCAGCTTAGCAGGGGCCGGGCTATACGAGCAGTACTTC
TRBJ1-1 TRBV2 few - CASRRDGNTEAFF TGTGCCAGCAGGAGGGACGGGAACACTGAAGCTTTCTTT
TRBJ2-3 TRBV5-1 - - CASSLGGQGATGTQYF TGCGCCAGCAGCTTGGGAGGGCAGGGAGCCACAGGTACGCAGTATTTT
TRBJ2-2 TRBV19 - - CASRIDRTNTGELFF TGTGCCAGTAGAATCGACAGAACGAACACCGGGGAGCTGTTTTTT
TRBJ1-5 TRBV28 - - CASSTRDGWFQPQHF TGTGCCAGCAGCACCCGGGACGGATGGTTCCAGCCCCAGCATTTT
TRBJ2-5 TRBV5-1 - - CASSKARQSLQETQYF TGCGCCAGCAGCAAAGCCCGACAGTCCTTACAAGAGACCCAGTACTTC
TRBJ1-1 TRBV19 - - CASSTQKGNTEAFF TGTGCCAGTAGTACACAAAAAGGAAACACTGAAGCTTTCTTT
TRBJ2-2 TRBV11-3 - - CASSPVFGGGELFF TGTGCCAGCAGCCCAGTCTTCGGTGGAGGGGAGCTGTTTTTT
TRBJ2-7 TRBV6-5 - TRBD1 CASRGTGGYEQYF TGTGCCAGCAGGGGGACAGGGGGGTACGAGCAGTACTTC
TRBJ2-1 TRBV7-9 - - CASSPSGQLGEQFF TGTGCCAGCAGCCCGAGCGGACAGTTGGGGGAGCAGTTCTTC
TRBJ1-6 TRBV5-1 - TRBD1 CASSPRQGANSPLHF TGCGCCAGCAGCCCCAGACAGGGGGCTAATTCACCCCTCCACTTT
TRBJ1-6 TRBV2 - - CASNQDNSPLHF TGTGCCAGCAACCAGGATAATTCACCCCTCCACTTT
TRBJ2-1 TRBV11-2 - TRBD2 CASSLGGGAYNEQFF TGTGCCAGCAGCTTAGGCGGGGGGGCCTACAATGAGCAGTTCTTC
TRBJ1-6 TRBV6-5 - - CASSETTPLHF TGTGCCAGCAGTGAAACCACCCCCCTCCACTTT
TRBJ2-3 TRBV5-1 - - CASSLYRVTDTQYF TGCGCCAGCAGCTTGTACCGGGTCACAGATACGCAGTATTTT
TRBJ2-1 TRBV5-1 - - CASSVRASYNEQFF TGCGCCAGCAGCGTGAGGGCTTCCTACAATGAGCAGTTCTTC